The rows below give T cell receptor beta chains drawn from one sample of a study of OX40 agonist ivuxolimab in advanced cancers. Sequenced by immunoSEQ multiplex PCR; TCRdb stores in-frame clones only, minus some. The repertoire has tens of thousands of clones, just over 85% of them found once; the top ten carry about 8.2%. The material sequenced was CD4+ or CD8+ T cells sorted from blood, taken in a trial of the OX40 agonist ivuxolimab. The receptors originated from an adult with an advanced solid tumor such as melanoma, head and neck, liver or kidney cancer. Each CDR3 is given with its conserved first and last residue. Fields, in order: CDR3 protein, J gene, V gene.

cdr3_aa: CASSPLTGNTGELFF
j_call: TRBJ2-2
v_call: TRBV18

cdr3_aa: CASSPGSSGATNEKLFF
j_call: TRBJ1-4
v_call: TRBV4-2

cdr3_aa: CASISGGSYNSPLHF
j_call: TRBJ1-6
v_call: TRBV2

cdr3_aa: CASGQQGAETQYF
j_call: TRBJ2-5
v_call: TRBV12-5

cdr3_aa: CAISGTFRQATDTQYF
j_call: TRBJ2-3
v_call: TRBV10-3

cdr3_aa: CASSDLTAYQETQYF
j_call: TRBJ2-5
v_call: TRBV10-2

cdr3_aa: CASSSLTGGGNQPQHF
j_call: TRBJ1-5
v_call: TRBV28

cdr3_aa: CASSQRRGQPQHF
j_call: TRBJ1-5
v_call: TRBV4-2

cdr3_aa: CASSRFGEDGYTF
j_call: TRBJ1-2
v_call: TRBV9

cdr3_aa: CASSPVTGANTEAFF
j_call: TRBJ1-1
v_call: TRBV5-4

cdr3_aa: CASSQESLGYGYTF
j_call: TRBJ1-2
v_call: TRBV4-2

cdr3_aa: CASSLGGTYGYTF
j_call: TRBJ1-2
v_call: TRBV7-2

cdr3_aa: CASTGVLPNTEAFF
j_call: TRBJ1-1
v_call: TRBV28

cdr3_aa: CASSSGTDNSPLHF
j_call: TRBJ1-6
v_call: TRBV7-2

cdr3_aa: CASSPRGHEQFF
j_call: TRBJ2-1
v_call: TRBV7-8

cdr3_aa: CSVTLSTGELFF
j_call: TRBJ2-2
v_call: TRBV29-1

cdr3_aa: CASSPGAGGSYGYTF
j_call: TRBJ1-2
v_call: TRBV18

cdr3_aa: CASSRGSLKGTEKLFF
j_call: TRBJ1-4
v_call: TRBV5-1

cdr3_aa: CASSLEVEGISGNTIYF
j_call: TRBJ1-3
v_call: TRBV7-8

cdr3_aa: CASSPGRVGDTQYF
j_call: TRBJ2-3
v_call: TRBV4-3

cdr3_aa: CASRQGVVGQPQHF
j_call: TRBJ1-5
v_call: TRBV2

cdr3_aa: CASSATGTAKNIQYF
j_call: TRBJ2-4
v_call: TRBV6-5

cdr3_aa: CASSPPGQQQETQYF
j_call: TRBJ2-5
v_call: TRBV18

cdr3_aa: CASRTGGPGNEQFF
j_call: TRBJ2-1
v_call: TRBV7-2

cdr3_aa: CASSLFQGAAGELFF
j_call: TRBJ2-2
v_call: TRBV11-2

cdr3_aa: CASSFAGTGRTYNEQFF
j_call: TRBJ2-1
v_call: TRBV28

cdr3_aa: CASSFRSGRNEQFF
j_call: TRBJ2-1
v_call: TRBV28

cdr3_aa: CASSLSGYQPQHF
j_call: TRBJ1-5
v_call: TRBV7-2

cdr3_aa: CASSVQGASQPQHF
j_call: TRBJ1-5
v_call: TRBV6-5

cdr3_aa: CASSPPVPGGQPQHF
j_call: TRBJ1-5
v_call: TRBV18

cdr3_aa: CASSPPSGSTDTQYF
j_call: TRBJ2-3
v_call: TRBV5-4

cdr3_aa: CASSQGLGRWAFF
j_call: TRBJ1-1
v_call: TRBV4-1

cdr3_aa: CASSLAPGGAETEAFF
j_call: TRBJ1-1
v_call: TRBV7-2